This T cell receptor beta chain emerged from a study of T cell responses to AZD1222 COVID-19 vaccine. Overall study results and limits: Vaccine-associated CD4 TCRs spanned spike, dominant at 160-218 and 743-854.

With respect to this clone: What it recognizes is unknown.

The V gene lost 7 bases and the J gene lost 2 bases, with 12 bases spanning the gap. The germline gives CDR1 SNHLY, CDR2 FYNNEI. This CDR3 region has 15 residues. The protocol was immunoSEQ multiplex PCR, while the TCRdb copy is restricted to in-frame clones and leaves out a portion. The table includes 79,000 or so clones, over 65% detected once. This TCR derives from an adult who received the MenACWY meningococcal vaccine as a control. The sample in question was peripheral blood, obtained 28 days after the second dose of the MenACWY control vaccine. This chain links TRBV2 with TRBJ1-6; no clear D. The CDR3 loop is CASKRETTYNSPLHF. CDR3 nucleotide sequence: TGTGCCAGCAAGAGGGAGACGACCTATAATTCACCCCTCCACTTT.